This T cell receptor beta chain is drawn from a study of cytomegalovirus exposure and HLA in healthy donors. Across the study: Among the 370 or so donors who were genotyped, roughly 76% fell in the genetic ancestry cluster that is associated with self-reported Caucasian donors.

The PCR was carried out with 60 Vbeta primers and 13 Jbeta primers. The assay was immunoSEQ multiplex PCR, and TCRdb's table has in-frame clones only and misses some. The table shows approximately 200,000 clones, with approximately 80% occurring only once. On this clone itself: Its antigen is still unknown.

The CDR3 spans 15 residues. CDR1 and CDR2 (germline): MNHNS, SASEGT. With V trimmed by 4 bases and J by 8 bases, 7 bases remained unmatched. General study points: An apparent linkage of common viral pathogens to several of the most significant clusters emerged in a later analysis. According to a later analysis, most TCR beta chains associated with CMV appeared HLA-restricted.

The source is a girl between 5 and 17 years old in good health and CMV-seronegative. The chain employs TRBV6-1 and TRBJ1-4; 10 bases are shared with TRBD1. Sample: PBMCs. CDR3 bases: TGTGCCAGCAGTGCAGGACAGGGGGGAGGAGAAAAACTGTTTTTT. Residues: CASSAGQGGGEKLFF.